This TCR beta chain was recorded in a study of T cell repertoires in cytomegalovirus infection. Study-level background: It was the public TCR beta signatures that indicated both CMV infection and matching HLA type.

General study results and limits: HLA-C-restricted CMV clonotypes gave the most frequent clonotype in two of eight donors. The cumulative frequency of public TCR beta families distinguished individuals who carried CMV together with the relevant HLA.

Trimming cost V 1 base and J 6 bases, with 8 bases left between them. Germline V CDR1 and CDR2: SGHAT, FQNNGV. This CDR3 is built from 13 residues. TCRdb itself ran the reads through MiXCR, one entry per CDR3 protein. The sample lists approximately 500,000 distinct CDR3 sequences, approximately 15% occurring once. This clonotype has a count of ten or more. The antigen is not known. The V and J genes are TRBV11-2 and TRBJ2-3; D uncertain. The TCR originated in a human donor in good health (CMV status not recorded). Some clones in this sample may be carry-over from other donors' samples. The sample was CD8+ T cells from PBMCs. As DNA, the CDR3 is TGTGCCAGCAGCTTAGTACGACCGGATACGCAGTATTTT. Encoded protein: CASSLVRPDTQYF.